Below, 3 T cell receptor beta chains from the same sample are listed, as sequenced in a study of cytomegalovirus exposure and HLA in healthy donors. Only in-frame clones appear in the TCRdb table, and some are missing; sequencing was by immunoSEQ multiplex PCR. The sample records over 60,000 clones, 85% to 95% being singletons. The specimen was PBMCs. All receptors come from a man aged 18 to 29 in good health and CMV-seronegative.

The chain recombines TRBV10-2 with TRBJ2-4, with 12 bases fitting TRBD2. The J segment lost 8 bases and the V segment lost 6 bases, leaving 11 bases of the junction unmatched. This CDR3 has 16 residues. From germline, CDR1 is WSHSY and CDR2 SAAADI. The DNA of the CDR3 is TGCGCCAGCAGGCCTAGCGGGGGGGGTCATGGAGACATTCAGTACTTC. Protein sequence: CASRPSGGGHGDIQYF.

This clone was seen a single time. The V and J genes are TRBV6-5 and TRBJ2-7; the match to TRBD2 covers 9 bases. Per germline, CDR1 MNHEY and CDR2 SVGAGI. This CDR3 is built from 14 residues. The junction had 3 bases not matched to a gene; V was cut back by 5 bases and J by 1 base. The CDR3 DNA follows: TGTGCCAGCAGTCAGACTAGCGGATCCTACGAGCAGTACTTC. This translates into CASSQTSGSYEQYF.

The chain is built from TRBV23-1 and TRBJ2-7; a weak D match, TRBD2 (5 bases). Being an ORF, TRBV23-1 has a function that is uncertain. With 8 bases removed from V and 0 bases from J, the gap between germline ends came to 14 bases. The CDR3 is 14 amino acids. The CDR3 DNA follows: TGCGCCAGCTTGAGCGGTGCGAGCTCCTACGAGCAGTACTTC. This sequence encodes CASLSGASSYEQYF.